Listed here are 11 T cell receptor beta chains from one sample, sequenced in a study of vaccination and CD4 T cells after COVID-19. The Oncomine TCR Beta short-read assay was what sequenced the DNA obtained from cultured CD4+ T cells. TCRdb re-derived calls from the PCR reads in MiXCR, one entry per CDR3 protein. The data contain about 15,000 distinct CDR3 sequences, around a fifth of them seen just once; the ten biggest clones take up around 10%. The treatment: roughly 11-day PBMC culture with coronavirus spike peptide pools or control peptides (ViraFEST assay). Their specific antigens are unknown. Sequenced material: CD4+ T cells from blood, cultured in vitro, taken before SARS-CoV-2 vaccination. The source is a human donor who received a COVID-19 vaccine.

The chain links TRBV2 to TRBJ1-5, with 7 bases matching TRBD1. The CDR3 spans 14 residues. The V gene end was trimmed by 6 bases and the J gene end by 3 bases; junction bases not matched to a gene: 5. Germline V gives CDR1 SNHLY, CDR2 FYNNEI. Here the CDR3 reads CASSEDRHNQPQHF. The CDR3 nucleotides read TGTGCCAGCAGCGAGGACAGGCACAATCAGCCCCAGCATTTT.

This clonotype was recorded a few times. The J gene is TRBJ2-1, the V gene TRBV7-9; 9 bases line up with TRBD1. Germline lookup yields CDR1 SEHNR and CDR2 FQNEAQ (reference sequence). CDR3 size: 16 residues. Trimming at V came to 5 bases and at J to 0 bases, leaving 5 bases not matched to a gene. Here the CDR3 DNA reads TGTGCCAGCAGCCGGGGGACAGGGAGCTCCTACAATGAGCAGTTCTTC. Its protein product is CASSRGTGSSYNEQFF.

This clonotype was detected only a few times. CDR3: CASSRPDSGNTIYF. For the CDR3, the DNA is TGTGCCAGTAGTCGTCCAGACTCTGGAAACACCATATATTTT. The rearrangement links TRBV19 to TRBJ1-3; D is unresolved. V was cut by 5 bases and J by 0 bases, with 8 bases left in between. This CDR3 comprises 14 residues. Germline V lookup: CDR1 LNHDA, CDR2 SQIVND (reference sequence).

The chain has TRBV4-1 and TRBJ2-3, with TRBD2 identical over 15 bases. CDR1 is MGHRA and CDR2 is YSYEKL in the germline V gene. CDR3 length equals 17 residues. V was pared by 4 bases and J by 7 bases, with 9 bases of the junction left unmatched. CDR3 DNA sequence: TGCGCCAGCAGCCTCACAGGACTAGCGGGGGGGCCAAATACGCAGTATTTT. This gives the protein CASSLTGLAGGPNTQYF.

This clonotype showed up just a few times. The V and J genes are TRBV11-3 and TRBJ1-1; no firm D call. This CDR3 contains 12 residues. Germline V lookup: CDR1 SGHNT, CDR2 YENEEA. V was clipped by 3 bases and J by 7 bases, with 9 bases between them. The CDR3 region is CASSFSGREAFF. CDR3 nucleotides: TGTGCCAGCAGCTTTAGTGGGCGTGAAGCTTTCTTT.

The gene calls are TRBV9 and TRBJ2-7, with D perhaps TRBD1 (6 bases). The length of the CDR3 is 15 residues. In germline, CDR1 is SGDLS, CDR2 YYNGEE. With 3 bases removed from V and 5 bases from J, the gap between germline ends came to 18 bases. The CDR3 bases are TGTGCCAGCAGCGCCACAGTGGGGACATCACACGAGCAGTACTTC. Residues: CASSATVGTSHEQYF.

The chain is built from TRBV20-1 and TRBJ2-7; D possibly corresponds to TRBD2 (7 bases). This CDR3 has 13 amino acids. Germline CDR1 DFQATT, CDR2 SNEGSKA (reference sequence). V was cut by 6 bases and J by 7 bases, with 19 bases left in between. This CDR3 is CSAIRGGGREQYF. CDR3 bases: TGCAGTGCCATCAGAGGGGGGGGGCGGGAGCAGTACTTC.

There are a few counts of this clonotype. V usage is TRBV10-1 and J usage is TRBJ1-1; possible D gene TRBD1, 5 bases. With 3 bases removed from V and 2 bases from J, the gap between germline ends came to 10 bases. The CDR3 has 14 residues. The germline V gene has CDR1 WNHNN and CDR2 SYGVQD (reference sequence). This CDR3 is CASSETGDNTEAFF. Here the CDR3 DNA reads TGCGCCAGCAGTGAAACGGGGGACAACACTGAAGCTTTCTTT.

This clonotype appeared a few times. This chain uses TRBV20-1 with TRBJ2-5; the D is unclear. CDR1 is DFQATT and CDR2 is SNEGSKA in the germline V gene (reference sequence). The CDR3 contains 13 residues. V dropped 3 bases and J dropped 2 bases, with 10 bases sitting between them. CDR3 protein: CSASYSTQETQYF. The DNA of the CDR3 is TGCAGTGCTAGTTACTCCACGCAAGAGACCCAGTACTTC.

This clonotype was seen a few times. The rearrangement links TRBV30 to TRBJ1-1; D not resolved. Looked up from germline, CDR1 is GTSNPN and CDR2 is SVGIG (reference sequence). Trimming took 1 base from V and 5 from J, leaving 11 bases between them. The CDR3 totals 13 residues. The DNA of the CDR3 is TGTGCCTGGAGTGATCCAAGGGAGACTGAAGCTTTCTTT. It encodes CAWSDPRETEAFF.

The chain recombines TRBV6-1 with TRBJ1-1; D not resolved. Trimming stripped 5 bases from V and 0 bases from J, with 7 bases between. Germline loops: CDR1 MNHNS, CDR2 SASEGT. This CDR3 comprises 13 residues. The CDR3 DNA sequence: TGTGCCAGCAGTCTTGGAATGAACACTGAAGCTTTCTTT. It yields the protein CASSLGMNTEAFF.